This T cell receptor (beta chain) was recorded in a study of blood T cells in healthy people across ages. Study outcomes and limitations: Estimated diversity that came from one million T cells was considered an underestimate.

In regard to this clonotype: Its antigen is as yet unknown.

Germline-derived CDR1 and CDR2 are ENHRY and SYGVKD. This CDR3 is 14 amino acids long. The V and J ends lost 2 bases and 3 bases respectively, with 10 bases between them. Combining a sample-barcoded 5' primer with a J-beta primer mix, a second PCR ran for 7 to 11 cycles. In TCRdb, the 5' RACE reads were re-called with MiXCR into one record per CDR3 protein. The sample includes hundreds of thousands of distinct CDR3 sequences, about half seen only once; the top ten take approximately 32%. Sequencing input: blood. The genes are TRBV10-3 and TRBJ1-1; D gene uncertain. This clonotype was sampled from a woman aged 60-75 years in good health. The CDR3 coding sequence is TGTGCCATCAGTGAGCCTATTGGCCACACTGAAGCTTTCTTT. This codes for CAISEPIGHTEAFF.